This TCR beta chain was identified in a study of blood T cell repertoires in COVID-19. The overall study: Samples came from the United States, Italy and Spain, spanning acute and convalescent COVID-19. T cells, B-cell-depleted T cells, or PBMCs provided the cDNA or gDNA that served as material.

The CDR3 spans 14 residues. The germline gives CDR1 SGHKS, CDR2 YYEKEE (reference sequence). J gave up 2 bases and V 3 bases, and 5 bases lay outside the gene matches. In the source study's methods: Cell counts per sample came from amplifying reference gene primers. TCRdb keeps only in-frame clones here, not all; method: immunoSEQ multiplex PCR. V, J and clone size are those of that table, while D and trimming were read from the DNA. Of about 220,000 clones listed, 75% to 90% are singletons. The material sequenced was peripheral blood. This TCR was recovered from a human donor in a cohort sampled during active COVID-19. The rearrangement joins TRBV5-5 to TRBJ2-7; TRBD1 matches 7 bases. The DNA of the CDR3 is TGTGCCAGCAGCTCCGGGACAGAGCCCTACGAGCAGTACTTC. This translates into CASSSGTEPYEQYF.